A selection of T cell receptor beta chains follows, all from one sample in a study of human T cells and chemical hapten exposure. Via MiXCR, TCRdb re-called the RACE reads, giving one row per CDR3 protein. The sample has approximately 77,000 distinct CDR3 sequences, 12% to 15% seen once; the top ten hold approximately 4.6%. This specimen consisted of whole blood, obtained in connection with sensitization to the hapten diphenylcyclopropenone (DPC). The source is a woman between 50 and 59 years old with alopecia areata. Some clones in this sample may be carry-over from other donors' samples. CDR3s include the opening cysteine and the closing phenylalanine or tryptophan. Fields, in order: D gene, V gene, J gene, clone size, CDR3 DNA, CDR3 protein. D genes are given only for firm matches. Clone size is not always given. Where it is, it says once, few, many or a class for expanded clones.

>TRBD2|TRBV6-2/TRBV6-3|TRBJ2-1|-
TGTGCCAGCAGTTCCCGTAGGGGCGGGAGCTCCTACAATGAGCAGTTCTTC
CASSSRRGGSSYNEQFF
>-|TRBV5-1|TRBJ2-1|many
TGCGCCAGCAGCTTGGACAGGTACAATGAGCAGTTCTTC
CASSLDRYNEQFF
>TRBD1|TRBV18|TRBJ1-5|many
TGTGCCAGCTCAGGGACAGGGCGCGATCAGCCCCAGCATTTT
CASSGTGRDQPQHF
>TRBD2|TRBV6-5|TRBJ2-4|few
TGTGCCAGCAGTTCAGGAGGGAGGCTAGCGGGAGCCAAAAACATTCAGTACTTC
CASSSGGRLAGAKNIQYF
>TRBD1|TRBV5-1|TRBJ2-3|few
TGCGCCAGCAGCGCGGGACAGGGGGCGCGAAGAGATACGCAGTATTTT
CASSAGQGARRDTQYF
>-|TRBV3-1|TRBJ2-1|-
TGTGCCAGCAGCCAAGGGATTCAGCAGTTCTTC
CASSQGIQQFF
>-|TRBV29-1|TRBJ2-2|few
TGCAGCGTTGCCGGGGGCGGGGAGCTGTTTTTT
CSVAGGGELFF
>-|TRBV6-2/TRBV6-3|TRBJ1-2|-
TGTGCCAGCAGTTATTTTGACACCTATGGCTACACCTTC
CASSYFDTYGYTF
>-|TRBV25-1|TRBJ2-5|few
TGTGCCAGCAGTCCTAAAGAGACCCAGTACTTC
CASSPKETQYF
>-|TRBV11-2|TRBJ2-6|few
TGTGCCAGCAGCTTACGCGAAATATTAGCGGACCTCTCTGGGGCCAACGTCCTGACTTTC
CASSLREILADLSGANVLTF
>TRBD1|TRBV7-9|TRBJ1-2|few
TGTGCCAGCAGGACCGGGACAGGGGATGAGGGCTACACCTTC
CASRTGTGDEGYTF
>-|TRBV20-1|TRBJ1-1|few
TGCAGTGCGATTACCCCGGGGGGGATCACTGAAGCTTTCTTT
CSAITPGGITEAFF
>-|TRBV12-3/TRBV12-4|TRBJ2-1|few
TGTGCCAGCAGGATCCAGGGACATGAGCAGTTCTTC
CASRIQGHEQFF
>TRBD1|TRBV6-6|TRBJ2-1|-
TGTGCCAGCAGGCCACCGGGACAGGGGTTGGATGAGCAGTTCTTC
CASRPPGQGLDEQFF
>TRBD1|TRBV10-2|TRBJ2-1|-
TGCGCCAGCACGACAGGGAAAGAGCAGTTCTTC
CASTTGKEQFF
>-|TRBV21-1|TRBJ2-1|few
TGTGCCCTCCCCTATGAGCAGTTCTTC
CALPYEQFF
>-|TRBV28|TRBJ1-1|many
TGTGCCTGTTCAAAGGACATGAACACTGAAGCTTTCTTT
CACSKDMNTEAFF
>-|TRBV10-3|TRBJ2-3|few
TGTGCCATCAGTGGACAGATTACAGATACGCAGTATTTT
CAISGQITDTQYF
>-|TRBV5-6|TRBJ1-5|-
TGTGCCAGCAGCTTCCAGGGACGCAATCAGCCCCAGCATTTT
CASSFQGRNQPQHF
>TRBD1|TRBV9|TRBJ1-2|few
TGTGCCAGCAGCGTAGATGCGGAAGGGGGCTCTGGCTACACCTTC
CASSVDAEGGSGYTF
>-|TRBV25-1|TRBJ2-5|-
TGTGCCAGCAGTGAATTAGGGGACCTCTGGGAGACCCAGTACTTC
CASSELGDLWETQYF
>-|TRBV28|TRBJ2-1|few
TGTGCCAGCAGTTTTATTCGTGAGCAGTTCTTC
CASSFIREQFF
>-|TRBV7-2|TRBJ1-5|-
TGTGCCAGCAGCCCGACTTGGGGACCTAATCAGCCCCAGCATTTT
CASSPTWGPNQPQHF
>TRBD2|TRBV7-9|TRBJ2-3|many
TGTGCCAGCAGCTCCCCCGGGACTAGCGGCACAGATACGCAGTATTTT
CASSSPGTSGTDTQYF
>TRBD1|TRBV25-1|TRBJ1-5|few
TGTGCCAGCGGGCAGGGGGGAAGGGATCAGCCCCAGCATTTT
CASGQGGRDQPQHF
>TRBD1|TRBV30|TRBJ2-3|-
TGTGCCTGGAGTGTATTTCTGGGACAGGCTAGCACAGATACGCAGTATTTT
CAWSVFLGQASTDTQYF
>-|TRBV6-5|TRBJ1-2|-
TGTGCCAGCAGTTACGCCGGACAAGCCGACTATGGCTACACCTTC
CASSYAGQADYGYTF
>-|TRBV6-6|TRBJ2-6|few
TGTGCCAGCAGTGACTCTGGGGCCAACGTCCTGACTTTC
CASSDSGANVLTF
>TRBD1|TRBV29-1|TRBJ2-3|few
TGCAGCGCGGGGACAGGGGTAACAGATACGCAGTATTTT
CSAGTGVTDTQYF
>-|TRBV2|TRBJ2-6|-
TGTGCCAGCAAACCTGGGGCCAACGTCCTGACTTTC
CASKPGANVLTF
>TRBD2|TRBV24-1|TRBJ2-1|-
TGTGCCACCAGTGATTTGGTAACTAGCGGCAATAATAATTCCTACAATGAGCAGTTCTTC
CATSDLVTSGNNNSYNEQFF
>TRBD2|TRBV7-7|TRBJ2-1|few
TGTGCCAGCAGCTTAGGTATTAGCGGGAGCTCCTACAATGAGCAGTTCTTC
CASSLGISGSSYNEQFF
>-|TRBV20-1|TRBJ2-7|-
TGCAGTGCTAGAGCCGCGACAGGATCGCCCCAGTACTTC
CSARAATGSPQYF
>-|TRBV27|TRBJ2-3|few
TGTGCCAGCAGTTTATGGCAGGGTACCACAGATACGCAGTATTTT
CASSLWQGTTDTQYF
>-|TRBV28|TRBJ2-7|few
TGTGCCAGCAGTCCTTCGAAGGTTAAACTAGCTTACTACGAGCAGTACTTC
CASSPSKVKLAYYEQYF
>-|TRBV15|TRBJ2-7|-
TGTGCCACCAGCAACCTGAGGGGCTACGAGCAGTACTTC
CATSNLRGYEQYF
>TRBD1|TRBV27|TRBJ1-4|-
TGTGCCAGCAGTTTAACAGGGGGCAGAGCAACTAATGAAAAACTGTTTTTT
CASSLTGGRATNEKLFF
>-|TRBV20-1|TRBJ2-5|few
TGCAGTGCTAGACGGGGGACGACCAGGGAGACCCAGTACTTC
CSARRGTTRETQYF
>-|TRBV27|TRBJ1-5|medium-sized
TGTGCCAGCAGTTTGGGGGGTGGCAATCAGCCCCAGCATTTT
CASSLGGGNQPQHF
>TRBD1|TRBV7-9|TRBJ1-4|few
TGTGCCAGCAGCTTAGGGGACAGGGAAAATGAAAAACTGTTTTTT
CASSLGDRENEKLFF
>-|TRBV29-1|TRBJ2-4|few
TGCAGCGTTGATAGTGGGAACATTCAGTACTTC
CSVDSGNIQYF
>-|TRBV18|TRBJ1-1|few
TGTGCCAGCTCACCACGGGGGCGGAGAACTGAAGCTTTCTTT
CASSPRGRRTEAFF
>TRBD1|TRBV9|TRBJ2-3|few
TGTGCCAGCAGCGTACAGGGGGCCGATCCTTCGGATACGCAGTATTTT
CASSVQGADPSDTQYF
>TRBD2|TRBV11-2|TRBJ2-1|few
TGTGCCAGCAGCTTCGTGGCGGGAGGGCCCGGTGAGCAGTTCTTC
CASSFVAGGPGEQFF
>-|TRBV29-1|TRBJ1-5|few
TGCAGCGTTTCGAACAGCAACAATCAGCCCCAGCATTTT
CSVSNSNNQPQHF
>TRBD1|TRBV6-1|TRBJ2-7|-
TGTGCCAGCAGTACCTGGGGGACAGAGTCCTACGAGCAGTACTTC
CASSTWGTESYEQYF
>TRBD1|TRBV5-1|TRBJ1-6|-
TGCGCCAGCAGCCAAAGGACAGGGGATAATTCACCCCTCCACTTT
CASSQRTGDNSPLHF
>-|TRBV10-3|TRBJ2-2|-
TGTGCCACTAGAATGGGGGCTGGAGCCGGGGAGCTGTTTTTT
CATRMGAGAGELFF
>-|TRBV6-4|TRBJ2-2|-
TGTGCCAGCAGAGATAATAGGACGGAGAACACCGGGGAGCTGTTTTTT
CASRDNRTENTGELFF
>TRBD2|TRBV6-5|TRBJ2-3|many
TGTGCCAGCAGTTACTCGACTAGCGGGATCTCATATACGCAGTATTTT
CASSYSTSGISYTQYF
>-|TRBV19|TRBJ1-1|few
TGTGCCAGTAGTATATACCCAGCGTTCATGAACACTGAAGCTTTCTTT
CASSIYPAFMNTEAFF
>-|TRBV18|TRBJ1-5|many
TGTGCCAGCTCACCAGGGTTAGATCAGCCCCAGCATTTT
CASSPGLDQPQHF
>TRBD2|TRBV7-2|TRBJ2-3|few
TGTGCCAGCAGTCCTTCCCGATTAGCGGGAGATACGCAGTATTTT
CASSPSRLAGDTQYF